A selection of T cell receptor beta chains follows, all from one sample in a study of T cell responses to AZD1222 COVID-19 vaccine. TCRdb's table, derived via immunoSEQ multiplex PCR, lists solely in-frame clones and lacks some. The sample lists some 81,000 clones; approximately 85% were seen once. The source was peripheral blood, collected 28 days after the second AZD1222 dose. All receptors derive from an adult who received the AZD1222 COVID-19 vaccine. The CDR3 runs from the conserved cysteine through the conserved F or W. The D gene is left open where the match is weak. Size is stated for part of the rows, as once, few or many counts, or as a class when the clone is expanded.

TRBV25-1	-	few	TRBJ1-6	CASSGQSDNSPLHF	TGTGCCAGCAGCGGACAGTCGGATAATTCACCCCTCCACTTT
TRBV19	TRBD1	-	TRBJ1-5	CASRRDRSPQHF	TGTGCCAGTAGAAGGGACAGGTCGCCCCAGCATTTT
TRBV6-5	TRBD1	-	TRBJ2-2	CASSRQDRGGGELFF	TGTGCCAGCAGTCGCCAGGACAGGGGAGGCGGGGAGCTGTTTTTT
TRBV4-3	TRBD2	-	TRBJ2-7	CASSQVGGGDYEQYF	TGCGCCAGCAGCCAAGTGGGGGGGGGTGACTACGAGCAGTACTTC
TRBV7-6	-	-	TRBJ1-1	CASSLQENTEAFF	TGTGCCAGCAGCTTACAGGAGAACACTGAAGCTTTCTTT
TRBV7-6	-	-	TRBJ2-1	CASSFDIAWYNEQFF	TGTGCCAGCAGCTTCGACATAGCGTGGTACAATGAGCAGTTCTTC
TRBV28	-	-	TRBJ2-7	CASTGMVAEQYF	TGTGCCAGCACAGGAATGGTCGCCGAGCAGTACTTC
TRBV28	TRBD1	few	TRBJ1-5	CASSFFGTANQPQHF	TGTGCCAGCAGCTTCTTCGGGACAGCAAATCAGCCCCAGCATTTT
TRBV28	TRBD1	-	TRBJ2-3	CASRTGGSTDTQYF	TGTGCCAGCAGGACAGGGGGAAGCACAGATACGCAGTATTTT
TRBV18	-	-	TRBJ2-1	CASSPSRDNEQFF	TGTGCCAGCTCACCATCGCGAGACAATGAGCAGTTCTTC
TRBV19	-	-	TRBJ1-1	CASTWGKFNTEAFF	TGTGCCAGTACCTGGGGAAAGTTCAACACTGAAGCTTTCTTT
TRBV29-1	-	-	TRBJ1-5	CSVGGGRGNQPQHF	TGCAGCGTTGGAGGGGGACGGGGAAATCAGCCCCAGCATTTT
TRBV3-1/TRBV3-2	TRBD2	-	TRBJ2-2	CASSPPGLADTGELFF	TGTGCCAGCAGCCCCCCGGGACTAGCAGACACCGGGGAGCTGTTTTTT
TRBV5-5	TRBD1	few	TRBJ1-2	CASSFRDRGLGYGYTF	TGTGCCAGCAGCTTTCGAGACAGGGGGCTAGGTTATGGCTACACCTTC
TRBV6-2/TRBV6-3	-	-	TRBJ1-1	CASSYSSRGGSTEAFF	TGTGCCAGCAGTTACTCGAGCAGGGGAGGTTCCACTGAAGCTTTCTTT
TRBV28	TRBD1	-	TRBJ1-2	CASSLSQGARYGYTF	TGTGCCAGCAGTCTCTCACAGGGGGCGCGCTATGGCTACACCTTC
TRBV7-9	TRBD1	-	TRBJ1-5	CASSRDSSPQPQHF	TGTGCCAGCAGCCGGGACAGCTCTCCTCAGCCCCAGCATTTT
TRBV3-1/TRBV3-2	-	-	TRBJ1-1	CASSRSDTEAFF	TGTGCCAGCAGCCGCTCAGACACTGAAGCTTTCTTT
TRBV9	-	-	TRBJ1-6	CASSVDQQNSPLHF	TGTGCCAGCAGCGTAGACCAGCAGAATTCACCCCTCCACTTT
TRBV4-2	-	-	TRBJ1-2	CASSQDPGSNYGYTF	TGTGCCAGCAGCCAAGACCCGGGGTCTAACTATGGCTACACCTTC
TRBV7-9	-	-	TRBJ2-3	CASSSQDTQYF	TGTGCCAGCAGCAGTCAGGATACGCAGTATTTT
TRBV15	-	-	TRBJ2-7	CATSRDRGTTYEQYF	TGTGCCACCAGCAGAGATCGGGGTACTACCTACGAGCAGTACTTC
TRBV5-4	TRBD1	few	TRBJ1-6	CASSLDRGYNSPLHF	TGTGCCAGCAGCTTGGACAGGGGCTATAATTCACCCCTCCACTTT
TRBV2	-	once	TRBJ2-7	CASSRQELFYEQYF	TGTGCCAGCAGTAGACAGGAACTTTTCTACGAGCAGTACTTC
TRBV9	-	-	TRBJ1-1	CASSVMHPATEAFF	TGTGCCAGCAGCGTAATGCACCCCGCCACTGAAGCTTTCTTT
TRBV18	TRBD2	-	TRBJ2-7	CASSPPAGGDYEQYF	TGTGCCAGCTCACCACCTGCGGGAGGGGACTACGAGCAGTACTTC
TRBV28	-	-	TRBJ1-4	CASSSRVEKLFF	TGTGCCAGCAGCAGCAGGGTTGAAAAACTGTTTTTT
TRBV19	TRBD1	-	TRBJ1-3	CASSPRTGDGGNTIYF	TGTGCCAGTAGTCCTCGGACAGGGGATGGTGGAAACACCATATATTTT
TRBV18	-	-	TRBJ1-1	CASSPLGGKKGTEAFF	TGTGCCAGCTCACCTCTTGGCGGGAAGAAGGGCACTGAAGCTTTCTTT
TRBV18	-	-	TRBJ1-4	CASSSGTRTNEKLFF	TGTGCCAGCTCCTCCGGGACAAGAACTAATGAAAAACTGTTTTTT
TRBV28	-	-	TRBJ2-4	CASSLVGSWAKNIQYF	TGTGCCAGCAGTTTGGTGGGGAGTTGGGCCAAAAACATTCAGTACTTC
TRBV11-2	-	-	TRBJ2-7	CASSMGSTYEQYF	TGTGCCAGCAGCATGGGCAGCACCTACGAGCAGTACTTC
TRBV30	-	-	TRBJ1-4	CAWGGNEKLFF	TGTGCCTGGGGGGGGAATGAAAAACTGTTTTTT
TRBV24-1	-	-	TRBJ1-2	CATSDGSRVRGYGYTF	TGTGCCACCAGTGATGGGTCCCGGGTACGTGGCTATGGCTACACCTTC
TRBV7-9	-	-	TRBJ1-3	CASSLLSGAGNTIYF	TGTGCCAGCAGCTTACTTTCAGGGGCTGGAAACACCATATATTTT
TRBV7-2	TRBD2	once	TRBJ2-5	CASSLGLAGALETQYF	TGTGCCAGCAGCTTAGGGCTAGCGGGGGCCCTGGAGACCCAGTACTTC
TRBV21-1	-	-	TRBJ2-7	CASSKLPRWSKPCQYF	TGTGCCAGCAGCAAACTACCTCGTTGGTCAAAGCCATGTCAGTACTTC
TRBV6-5	-	-	TRBJ2-2	CASSFGSGELFF	TGTGCCAGCAGTTTCGGCTCCGGGGAGCTGTTTTTT
TRBV4-2	-	-	TRBJ1-1	CASSQEERGNTEAFF	TGTGCCAGCAGCCAAGAGGAAAGGGGGAACACTGAAGCTTTCTTT
TRBV6-5	TRBD2	few	TRBJ2-1	CASKTSGSSEQFF	TGTGCCAGCAAGACTAGCGGGAGCAGTGAGCAGTTCTTC
TRBV19	TRBD1	-	TRBJ2-2	CASRPQGAGELFF	TGTGCCAGTAGACCACAGGGGGCCGGGGAGCTGTTTTTT
TRBV10-3	-	-	TRBJ2-3	CAISVQSTDTQYF	TGTGCCATCAGTGTACAGAGCACAGATACGCAGTATTTT
TRBV7-2	-	-	TRBJ1-5	CASSLALSNQPQHF	TGTGCCAGCAGCTTAGCGCTTAGCAATCAGCCCCAGCATTTT
TRBV9	TRBD1	-	TRBJ2-1	CASSVAGQGFGNEQFF	TGTGCCAGCAGCGTAGCGGGACAGGGGTTTGGGAATGAGCAGTTCTTC
TRBV23-1	-	-	TRBJ2-1	CANYTQGPPTYNEQFF	TGCGCCAACTATACCCAGGGACCCCCAACCTACAATGAGCAGTTCTTC
TRBV10-2	-	-	TRBJ2-1	CASRNYDIGQFF	TGCGCCAGCAGAAACTACGACATTGGGCAGTTCTTC
TRBV6-5	-	-	TRBJ1-3	CASSYSSVRSGNTIYF	TGTGCCAGCAGTTACTCGAGCGTCCGCTCTGGAAACACCATATATTTT
TRBV3-1/TRBV3-2	-	-	TRBJ1-2	CASSQPSRQGLNYGYTF	TGTGCCAGCAGCCAACCCAGCCGCCAGGGGCTGAACTATGGCTACACCTTC
TRBV6-2/TRBV6-3	-	-	TRBJ2-7	CASSYPSYEQYF	TGTGCCAGCAGTTACCCTTCCTACGAGCAGTACTTC
TRBV13	TRBD1	-	TRBJ2-7	CASSTSHRGQYGEQYF	TGTGCCAGCAGCACCTCCCACAGGGGGCAATACGGCGAGCAGTACTTC